This section outlines one T cell receptor beta chain sequence together with its context. Its antigen remains unidentified. Profiling relied on immunoSEQ multiplex PCR, and the TCRdb table lists in-frame clones only, not all of them. The repertoire includes 90,000 to 120,000 clones, 70% to 90% of them detected once, and around 4.9% sits in the top ten. The source of the sample is a study of T cell responses to AZD1222 COVID-19 vaccine. Broader study findings: Clonal diversity was possibly underestimated, and the donors were mostly white British, with more females. Of spike-specific TCRs, nearly half reportedly target regions left unmutated in variants. Spike-specific TCR breadth and depth rose after two AZD1222 doses.

The origin of this receptor is an adult who received the AZD1222 COVID-19 vaccine. This specimen consisted of peripheral blood, obtained 28 days after the second AZD1222 dose.

The CDR3 DNA is TGCGCCAGCAGCCAAGCGGCGAGCGGGGGGCCCTACAATGAGCAGTTCTTC. It translates to CASSQAASGGPYNEQFF. V gene TRBV4-3 combines with J gene TRBJ2-1, with TRBD2 matching over 9 bases. Germline lookup yields CDR1 LGHNA and CDR2 YSLEER. V lost 1 base and J lost 2; bases outside the gene matches: 6. CDR3 length equals 17 residues.